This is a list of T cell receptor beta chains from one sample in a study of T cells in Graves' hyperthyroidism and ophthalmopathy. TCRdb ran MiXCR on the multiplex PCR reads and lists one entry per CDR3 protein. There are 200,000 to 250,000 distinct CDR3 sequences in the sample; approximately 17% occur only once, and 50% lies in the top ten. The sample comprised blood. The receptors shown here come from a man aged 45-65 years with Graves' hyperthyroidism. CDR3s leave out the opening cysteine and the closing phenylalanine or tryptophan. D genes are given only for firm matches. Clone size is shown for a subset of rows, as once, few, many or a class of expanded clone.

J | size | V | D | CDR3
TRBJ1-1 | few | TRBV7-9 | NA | ASSLAADEAF
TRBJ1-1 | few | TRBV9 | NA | ASSPGRIFTEAF
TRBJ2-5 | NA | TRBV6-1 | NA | ASSEAWGSETQY
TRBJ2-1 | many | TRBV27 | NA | ASSPLGGGMYNEQF
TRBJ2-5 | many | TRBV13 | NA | ASSLTTIQETQY
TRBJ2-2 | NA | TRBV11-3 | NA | ASSSFFNTGELF
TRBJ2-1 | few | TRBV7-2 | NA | ASSIGPYSEQF
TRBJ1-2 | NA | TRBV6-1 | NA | ASSGSPGPTINYGYT
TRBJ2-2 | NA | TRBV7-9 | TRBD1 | ASGTDRTGELF
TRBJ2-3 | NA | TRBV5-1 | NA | ASRGGPSTDTQY
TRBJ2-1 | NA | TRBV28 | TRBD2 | ASSLIGTSGRPRSYNEQF
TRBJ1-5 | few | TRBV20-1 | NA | SAAWKGGNQPQH
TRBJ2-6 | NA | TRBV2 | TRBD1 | ASRPGQGSSGANVLT
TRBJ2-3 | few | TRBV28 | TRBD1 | ASSPGTGAPWDTDTQY
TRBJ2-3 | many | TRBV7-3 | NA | ASSQNRDTQY
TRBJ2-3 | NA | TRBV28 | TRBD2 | ASSLTSGSPDTQY
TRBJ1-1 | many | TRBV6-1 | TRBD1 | ASSVTGGTEAF
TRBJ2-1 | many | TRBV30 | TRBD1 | AWSRWDRGLNEQF
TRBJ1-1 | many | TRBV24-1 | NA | ATSGAGRTEAF
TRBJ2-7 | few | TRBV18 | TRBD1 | ASSPTDRGSEQY